Each of the 22 T cell receptor beta chains below was sequenced from the same sample in a study of vaccination and CD4 T cells after COVID-19. Their target antigens are unknown. This sample's treatment: roughly 10-day PBMC culture with coronavirus spike peptide pools or control peptides (ViraFEST assay). Cultured CD4+ T cells had their DNA profiled by the Oncomine TCR Beta short-read assay. TCRdb processed the PCR reads anew with MiXCR; each CDR3 protein has one entry. The sample yields about 15,000 distinct CDR3 sequences, around 53% seen once. Sample: CD4+ T cells from blood, cultured in vitro. The receptors were sampled from a human donor who had recovered from COVID-19.

This clonotype was detected a few times. The chain carries TRBV12-3 or TRBV12-4 and TRBJ2-5, with 7 bases lining up with TRBD2. The CDR3 is made up of 15 amino acids. J gave up 5 bases and V 5 bases, and 11 bases lay outside the gene matches. The CDR3 here is CASSPRTGGLETQYF. The CDR3 coding sequence is TGTGCCAGCAGTCCTCGGACGGGGGGATTGGAGACCCAGTACTTC.

The V call is TRBV6-1, the J call TRBJ1-5, with a possible D match to TRBD1 (6 bases). V lost 10 bases and J lost 7, with 17 bases in between. The germline CDR1 and CDR2 sequences are MNHNS and SASEGT. The CDR3 consists of 13 residues. The CDR3 sequence is CAIRPGAIQPQHF. CDR3 DNA: TGTGCCATCAGGCCGGGGGCAATACAGCCCCAGCATTTT.

V gene TRBV2 combines with J gene TRBJ1-2, with a tentative D call TRBD1 (5 bases). Trimming stripped 0 bases from V and 6 bases from J, with 14 bases between. CDR1 and CDR2 from the germline V gene are SNHLY and FYNNEI. The CDR3 totals 15 residues. The chain's CDR3 is CASSEAGRPRDGYTF. The DNA for the CDR3 is TGTGCCAGCAGTGAAGCAGGACGGCCCAGGGATGGCTACACCTTC.

CDR3: CASSSIYEQYF. The CDR3 bases are TGTGCCAGCAGTTCGATCTACGAGCAGTACTTC. The rearrangement joins TRBV6-5 to TRBJ2-7; D uncertain. Germline V gene lookup returns CDR1 MNHEY and CDR2 SVGAGI. CDR3 length equals 11 residues. The germline V and J ends were trimmed by 4 bases and 3 bases, with 4 bases remaining between them.

The V call is TRBV30, the J call TRBJ1-2, with D hard to call. V was pared by 2 bases and J by 4 bases, with 11 bases between. The CDR3 loop spans 13 amino acids. Germline V CDR1 and CDR2: GTSNPN, SVGIG (reference sequence). The CDR3 protein is CAWSFGGSYGYTF. Written as DNA, the CDR3 is TGTGCCTGGAGTTTTGGAGGAAGCTATGGCTACACCTTC.

The V gene is TRBV9, the J gene TRBJ1-2; D is ambiguous. Trimming stripped 0 bases from V and 6 bases from J, with 15 bases between. This CDR3 comprises 15 residues. The germline gives CDR1 SGDLS, CDR2 YYNGEE. The CDR3 sequence is CASSVDYGKLHGYTF. The CDR3 nucleotides read TGTGCCAGCAGCGTAGACTACGGGAAGTTGCATGGCTACACCTTC.

J is TRBJ1-5 and V is TRBV6-2 or TRBV6-3; 9 bases agree with TRBD1. The CDR3 covers 16 residues. Per germline, CDR1 MNHEY and CDR2 SVGEGT. V was pared by 7 bases and J by 1 base, with 8 bases of the junction left unmatched. CDR3 DNA sequence: TGTGCCAGCACAAGTACAGGGGGCGAGAGCAATCAGCCCCAGCATTTT. Residues: CASTSTGGESNQPQHF.

V usage is TRBV24-1 and J usage is TRBJ1-5; D unresolved. There are 14 residues in the CDR3. Trimming stripped 5 bases from V and 0 bases from J, with 7 bases between. Germline V gene data show CDR1 as KGHDR and CDR2 as SFDVKD. The CDR3 nucleotides read TGTGCCACCAGTGCTCAGGTTAGCAATCAGCCCCAGCATTTT. It yields the protein CATSAQVSNQPQHF.

This clonotype was counted once. The chain has TRBV20-1 and TRBJ2-5; 9 positions agree with TRBD2. Looked up from germline, CDR1 is DFQATT and CDR2 is SNEGSKA (reference sequence). This CDR3 is 16 amino acids long. The V segment lost 0 bases and the J segment 7 bases; nucleotides outside the gene matches: 12. For the CDR3, the DNA is TGCAGTGCTAGAGATTGGCTAGCGGGGAAAGCAGGGACCCAGTACTTC. Protein: CSARDWLAGKAGTQYF.

This clonotype has a handful of counts. V gene TRBV7-9 combines with J gene TRBJ1-2; 9 nucleotides agree with TRBD1. Germline V lookup: CDR1 SEHNR, CDR2 FQNEAQ (reference sequence). With V trimmed by 4 bases and J by 4 bases, 7 bases remained unmatched. This CDR3 is built from 15 residues. The CDR3 bases are TGTGCCAGCAGCTACGGACAGGGGCAGGGCTATGGCTACACCTTC. Protein sequence: CASSYGQGQGYGYTF. The complete variable domain, with remaining parts taken from reference TRBV7-9 and TRBJ1-2, reads DTGVSQNPRHKITKRGQNVTFRCDPISEHNRLYWYRQTLGQGPEFLTYFQNEAQLEKSRLLSDRFSAERPKGSFSTLEIQRTEQGDSAMYLCASSYGQGQGYGYTFGSGTRLTVV.

The chain employs TRBV19 and TRBJ1-5, with D unclear. Germline CDR1 and CDR2: LNHDA and SQIVND (reference sequence). V lost 5 bases to trimming and J lost 0 bases, with 11 bases between them. The CDR3 contains 15 residues. The CDR3: CASSWAGYSNQPQHF. The CDR3 DNA follows: TGTGCCAGTAGTTGGGCGGGATATAGCAATCAGCCCCAGCATTTT.

The chain recombines TRBV24-1 with TRBJ2-7, with D perhaps TRBD1 (5 bases). Trimming cost V 9 bases and J 0 bases, with 17 bases left between them. CDR1 is KGHDR, CDR2 SFDVKD, per germline. This CDR3 contains 15 residues. The CDR3 DNA sequence: TGTGCCACCTCAGGTGGGCCAGGGAACTCCTACGAGCAGTACTTC. It is translated as CATSGGPGNSYEQYF.

A few counts support this clonotype. The chain couples TRBV20-1 to TRBJ1-5; D gene unclear. Germline CDR1 is DFQATT and CDR2 is SNEGSKA (reference sequence). V was cut by 0 bases and J by 6 bases, with 12 bases left in between. The CDR3 contains 14 residues. The CDR3 sequence: CSARDTLGRQPQHF. CDR3 nucleotide sequence: TGCAGTGCTAGAGATACCCTCGGACGTCAGCCCCAGCATTTT.

The rearrangement uses TRBV30 and TRBJ1-2, with D uncertain. V gave up 3 bases and J gave up 5 bases, with 10 bases separating them. This CDR3 region has 12 residues. Germline assignment: CDR1 GTSNPN and CDR2 SVGIG (reference sequence). The CDR3, as DNA: TGTGCCTGGAGGGAGACAACGTATGGCTACACCTTC. It codes for CAWRETTYGYTF.

V gene TRBV20-1 combines with J gene TRBJ2-4, with D perhaps TRBD1 (5 bases). The CDR3 loop spans 14 amino acids. Germline V CDR1 and CDR2: DFQATT, SNEGSKA (reference sequence). Trimming removed 3 bases from V and 3 bases from J, with 12 bases in between. CDR3 in amino acids: CSASDGAGKNIQYF. DNA of the CDR3: TGCAGTGCTAGCGATGGGGCAGGCAAAAACATTCAGTACTTC.

The V gene is TRBV12-3 or TRBV12-4, the J gene TRBJ2-5, with 9 bases aligning to TRBD2. After removal of 7 bases from V and 7 bases from J, the junction contained 10 bases not matched to a gene. This CDR3 has 14 amino acids. The CDR3 reads CASIKSMTSGTQYF. Here the CDR3 DNA reads TGTGCCAGCATTAAAAGTATGACTAGCGGGACCCAGTACTTC.

The chain is built from TRBV20-1 and TRBJ2-5; D possibly corresponds to TRBD2 (6 bases). The CDR3 runs to 14 residues. The V gene's germline CDR1 is DFQATT and CDR2 SNEGSKA (reference sequence). The V gene lost 1 base and the J gene lost 1 base, with 10 bases spanning the gap. Here the CDR3 DNA reads TGCAGTGCTAGAGCCGGGACTTTCCAAGAGACCCAGTACTTC. Translated, it gives CSARAGTFQETQYF.

The rearrangement links TRBV10-3 to TRBJ2-3; 10 nucleotides agree with TRBD1. Germline V gene sequence: CDR1 ENHRY, CDR2 SYGVKD. J lost 8 bases, V lost 4 bases, and 9 bases had no gene match. This CDR3 comprises 15 residues. In nucleotides, the CDR3 is TGTGCCATCAGTGTGACCGGGACAGGGGATTTTACGCAGTATTTT. Its translation: CAISVTGTGDFTQYF.

This sequence joins TRBV6-1 and TRBJ2-2, with 7 nucleotides matching TRBD2. Trimming cost V 8 bases and J 4 bases; bases outside gene matches: 10. The V gene's germline CDR1 is MNHNS and CDR2 SASEGT. There are 15 residues in the CDR3. CDR3 coding DNA: TGTGCCAGCCAAGAACCGGGACTACCCACCGGGGAGCTGTTTTTT. Its protein is CASQEPGLPTGELFF.

The rearrangement links TRBV20-1 to TRBJ1-4; no clear D. The V end was cut by 0 bases, the J end by 8 bases, with 13 bases between. From germline, CDR1 is DFQATT and CDR2 SNEGSKA (reference sequence). The CDR3 length is 14 residues. The CDR3 DNA sequence: TGCAGTGCTAGAGATGGTAGAGACCCCGAAAAACTGTTTTTT. Translating it yields CSARDGRDPEKLFF.

The CDR3, as DNA: TGTGCCAGCAGGGGAGCGGGGGAGGCTAATGAAAAACTGTTTTTT. Encoded protein: CASRGAGEANEKLFF. The chain couples TRBV28 to TRBJ1-4; TRBD1 might be the D (5 bases). Between the trimmed V and J ends, which lost 6 bases and 3 bases, there was a span of 14 bases. The CDR3 has 15 residues. CDR1 MDHEN and CDR2 SYDVKM come from the germline V gene.

V gene TRBV12-3 or TRBV12-4 combines with J gene TRBJ1-2, with unresolved D. Trimming cost V 6 bases and J 5 bases, with 22 bases left between them. The CDR3 spans 16 residues. Written as DNA, the CDR3 is TGTGCCAGCAGCGCATACTACCGACGGTCAGAGTATGGCTACACCTTC. Translation: CASSAYYRRSEYGYTF.